A single sample is the source of the 24 T cell receptor beta chains below, sequenced in a study of blood T cell repertoires in COVID-19. This table comes from immunoSEQ multiplex PCR, and its TCRdb copy is limited to in-frame clones, with some not included. The sample contains about 310,000 clones, 90% of which appear only once. The sample comprised peripheral blood. The receptors derive from a woman in her forties with COVID-19, enrolled during active disease.

This chain connects TRBV18 to TRBJ2-3, with 11 bases that match TRBD2. V lost 2 bases to trimming and J lost 3 bases; unmatched junction nucleotides: 4. Germline V gives CDR1 KGHSH, CDR2 LQKENI. This CDR3 region has 16 residues. This CDR3 reads CASSPGLAGGTDTQYF. DNA for the CDR3: TGTGCCAGCTCACCAGGCCTAGCGGGGGGAACAGATACGCAGTATTTT.

This chain uses TRBV18 with TRBJ1-5, with 9 bases lining up with TRBD1. The CDR3 consists of 16 residues. The germline CDR1 and CDR2 sequences are KGHSH and LQKENI. Losses at the gene ends were 3 bases for V and 6 bases for J; bases not matched to a gene: 9. CDR3 nucleotide sequence: TGTGCCAGCTCACCCCCCGGGACAGGGATCAGTCAGCCCCAGCATTTT. Its protein is CASSPPGTGISQPQHF.

V gene TRBV10-3 combines with J gene TRBJ2-1, with TRBD2 matching 15 bases. This CDR3 comprises 15 residues. V lost 8 bases and J lost 6; bases outside the gene matches: 5. Germline V gene data show CDR1 as ENHRY and CDR2 as SYGVKD. DNA for the CDR3: TGTGCCATCCGGACTAGCGGGGGGGCTGTCAATGAGCAGTTCTTC. This codes for CAIRTSGGAVNEQFF.

The chain couples TRBV28 to TRBJ2-1; a weak D match, TRBD2 (5 bases). The CDR3 loop spans 15 amino acids. Trimming took off 5 bases at V and 8 bases at J, with 19 bases between the two ends. Germline values: CDR1 MDHEN, CDR2 SYDVKM. The CDR3 spells CASSKTGIPSDEQFF. The CDR3 DNA is TGTGCCAGCAGTAAAACCGGGATCCCGAGCGATGAGCAGTTCTTC.

This clone appeared once. The chain couples TRBV29-1 to TRBJ1-2; 9 nucleotides line up with TRBD1. This CDR3 spans 14 amino acids. The V and J ends lost 4 bases and 3 bases, in that order; junction bases with no gene match: 6. CDR1 is SQVTM and CDR2 is ANQGSEA in the germline V gene. CDR3 loop: CSVAPTGGDYGYTF. CDR3 nucleotide sequence: TGCAGCGTTGCGCCGACAGGGGGGGACTATGGCTACACCTTC.

The chain recombines TRBV27 with TRBJ1-1; D not certain. V lost 4 bases to trimming and J lost 0 bases, with 12 bases between them. The germline V gene encodes CDR1 MNHEY and CDR2 SMNVEV (reference sequence). The CDR3 has 15 residues. CDR3 in DNA: TGTGCCAGCAGTTCAGGATGGGAGATGAACACTGAAGCTTTCTTT. Amino acid sequence: CASSSGWEMNTEAFF.

The chain joins TRBV30 to TRBJ2-3, with TRBD2 as a possible D gene (6 bases). The CDR3 sequence is 13 residues long. Trimming took 5 bases from V and 4 from J, leaving 13 bases between them. Germline CDR1 GTSNPN, CDR2 SVGIG (reference sequence). CDR3 protein: CAWLVGGSDTQYF. CDR3 bases: TGTGCCTGGTTAGTCGGGGGTTCAGATACGCAGTATTTT.

The rearrangement uses TRBV28 and TRBJ1-1; 8 nucleotides align to TRBD1. This CDR3 region has 16 residues. Germline trimming cut 4 bases from V and 1 base from J; bases unmatched to any gene: 8. Germline V lookup: CDR1 MDHEN, CDR2 SYDVKM. The chain's CDR3 is CASSSAGGTRNTEAFF. The CDR3, as DNA: TGTGCCAGCAGTTCAGCAGGGGGCACGAGGAACACTGAAGCTTTCTTT. Using reference TRBV28 and TRBJ1-1 for the parts outside the CDR3, the full variable domain is DVKVTQSSRYLVKRTGEKVFLECVQDMDHENMFWYRQDPGLGLRLIYFSYDVKMKEKGDIPEGYSVSREKKERFSLILESASTNQTSMYLCASSSAGGTRNTEAFFGQGTRLTVV.

The chain uses TRBV4-1 and TRBJ2-5; 11 nucleotides align to TRBD1. The CDR3 loop spans 17 amino acids. In germline, CDR1 is MGHRA, CDR2 YSYEKL. The trim removed 0 bases at V and 5 bases at J, leaving 8 bases unmatched. This CDR3 reads CASSQDDRTGGWETQYF. For the CDR3, the DNA is TGCGCCAGCAGCCAAGATGATCGGACAGGGGGCTGGGAGACCCAGTACTTC.

The CDR3 loop is CASSSGWGVYEQYF. The CDR3 DNA sequence: TGTGCCAGCAGTTCCGGGTGGGGCGTCTACGAGCAGTACTTC. The gene calls are TRBV6-2 or TRBV6-3 and TRBJ2-7, with D possibly TRBD1 on 5 matching bases. Germline CDR1 and CDR2: MNHEY and SVGEGT. This CDR3 spans 14 amino acids. V gave up 4 bases and J gave up 3 bases, with 13 bases separating them.

The chain joins TRBV5-4 to TRBJ2-7; D is ambiguous. The CDR3 is 14 amino acids. In germline, CDR1 is SGHNT, CDR2 YYREEE (reference sequence). The germline V and J ends were trimmed by 0 bases and 3 bases, with 10 bases remaining between them. CDR3 sequence (DNA): TGTGCCAGCAGCTTGGGTCCCGAGAACTACGAGCAGTACTTC. This gives the protein CASSLGPENYEQYF.

Comments on this clone: The sample carries other DNA sequences with the same CDR3. The V gene is TRBV29-1, the J gene TRBJ1-1; D is uncertain. Germline CDR1 SQVTM, CDR2 ANQGSEA. The CDR3 is 13 residues long. Deletions cut 4 bases from V and 0 bases from J, with 9 bases between. Written as DNA, the CDR3 is TGCAGCGTTGTATCAGGCATGAACACTGAAGCTTTCTTT. It encodes CSVVSGMNTEAFF.

This clone was seen only a few times. The rearrangement uses TRBV7-3 and TRBJ1-1; 8 positions match TRBD1. This CDR3 has 16 residues. Germline V gives CDR1 SGHTA, CDR2 FQGTGA. With V trimmed by 4 bases and J by 1 base, 8 bases remained unmatched. CDR3 sequence reads: CASSSPPGTGNTEAFF. The CDR3 coding sequence is TGTGCCAGCAGCTCTCCCCCCGGGACAGGGAACACTGAAGCTTTCTTT.

The chain joins TRBV6-6 to TRBJ1-4, with 7 bases matching TRBD1. The germline V gene encodes CDR1 MNHNY and CDR2 SVGAGI (reference sequence). The V and J ends lost 4 bases and 5 bases, in that order; junction bases with no gene match: 7. The length of the CDR3 is 15 residues. DNA of the CDR3: TGTGCCAGCAGTTTCGCCGGGACAGAGAATGAAAAACTGTTTTTT. It encodes CASSFAGTENEKLFF.

J is TRBJ1-1 and V is TRBV20-1; no firm D call. Germline loops: CDR1 DFQATT, CDR2 SNEGSKA (reference sequence). V dropped 3 bases and J dropped 0 bases, with 11 bases sitting between them. The CDR3 covers 14 residues. CDR3 in DNA: TGCAGTGCTAGTGGTCAGAGGGTGAACACTGAAGCTTTCTTT. Amino acid sequence: CSASGQRVNTEAFF.

The chain has TRBV6-5 and TRBJ1-6; possible D gene TRBD1, 6 bases. Germline V CDR1 and CDR2: MNHEY, SVGAGI. The CDR3 consists of 14 residues. Trimming removed 2 bases from V and 4 bases from J, with 6 bases in between. This CDR3 is CASSYDRYNSPLHF. CDR3 coding DNA: TGTGCCAGCAGTTACGACAGGTATAATTCACCCCTCCACTTT.

V and J are TRBV18 and TRBJ2-2; TRBD2 is a possible D gene (5 bases). Germline V gene lookup returns CDR1 KGHSH and CDR2 LQKENI. The length of the CDR3 is 16 residues. V lost 6 bases to trimming and J lost 0 bases, with 14 bases between them. The CDR3 coding sequence is TGTGCCAGCTCGAAAACTAGATTGGCGAACACCGGGGAGCTGTTTTTT. As protein: CASSKTRLANTGELFF.

The chain links TRBV5-1 to TRBJ2-3; TRBD2 matches at 7 bases. Looked up from germline, CDR1 is SGHRS and CDR2 is YFSETQ. The CDR3 has 16 residues. V shed 2 bases and J 3 bases; nucleotides not matched to a gene: 9. CDR3 nucleotides: TGCGCCAGCAGCTTTACCCCGGGAGGTGGGACAGATACGCAGTATTTT. It encodes CASSFTPGGGTDTQYF.

The V call is TRBV29-1, the J call TRBJ2-1; 9 bases align to TRBD2. The trim removed 5 bases at V and 6 bases at J, leaving 5 bases unmatched. The CDR3 consists of 13 residues. Germline V gene lookup returns CDR1 SQVTM and CDR2 ANQGSEA. The CDR3 DNA sequence: TGCAGCGTTAGCACTAGCGGGTCCAATGAGCAGTTCTTC. This sequence encodes CSVSTSGSNEQFF.

This rearrangement joins TRBV5-1 to TRBJ2-2; no firm D call. Trimming cost V 4 bases and J 2 bases, with 9 bases left between them. There are 14 residues in the CDR3. Germline V gene sequence: CDR1 SGHRS, CDR2 YFSETQ. CDR3 amino acids: CASSESGNTGELFF. The CDR3 region has the DNA TGCGCCAGCAGCGAATCGGGTAACACCGGGGAGCTGTTTTTT.

The CDR3 bases are TGTGCCAGCAGCCCACGGAGGACGTCAGATACGCAGTATTTT. This sequence encodes CASSPRRTSDTQYF. The rearrangement links TRBV13 to TRBJ2-3; possibly TRBD2 for D (5 bases). V was clipped by 5 bases and J by 4 bases, with 13 bases between them. Germline-derived CDR1 and CDR2 are PRHDT and FYEKMQ (reference sequence). The CDR3 has 14 amino acids.

Here the CDR3 DNA reads TGCAGCGCCCTCAGGACAGGGGGAACTGAAAAACTGTTTTTT. This codes for CSALRTGGTEKLFF. The chain uses TRBV29-1 and TRBJ1-4; 10 nucleotides line up with TRBD1. V was pared by 7 bases and J by 7 bases, with 9 bases of the junction left unmatched. The CDR3 is 14 residues long. CDR1 is SQVTM and CDR2 is ANQGSEA in the germline V gene.

The rearrangement uses TRBV15 and TRBJ1-4; tentative D call: TRBD1 (5 bases). This CDR3 is built from 16 residues. The germline V gene encodes CDR1 LNHNV and CDR2 YYDKDF (reference sequence). Deletions cut 0 bases from V and 4 bases from J, with 12 bases between. The CDR3 bases are TGTGCCACCAGCAGAGATTGGGAGGGGTATAATGAAAAACTGTTTTTT. It is translated as CATSRDWEGYNEKLFF.

The chain carries TRBV18 and TRBJ1-1, with a tentative D call TRBD1 (5 bases). This CDR3 region has 16 residues. Germline loops: CDR1 KGHSH, CDR2 LQKENI. V lost 0 bases to trimming and J lost 5 bases, with 16 bases between them. The CDR3 reads CASSPPVARAGTEAFF. CDR3 nucleotide sequence: TGTGCCAGCTCACCACCGGTCGCCAGGGCGGGAACTGAAGCTTTCTTT.